Below are 3 T cell receptor beta chains sequenced from a single sample in a study of PD-1 and CTLA-4 blockade in melanoma. Libraries were prepared by immunoSEQ multiplex PCR; TCRdb keeps only in-frame clonotypes and omits some of them. The table has around 16,000 clones, approximately 63% seen once. This material consisted of CD8+ T cells from peripheral blood, taken from a patient given anti-PD-1 treatment. Receptor source: a human donor with melanoma.

This chain links TRBV29-1 with TRBJ2-7; no clear D gene. V lost 3 bases and J lost 1, with 4 bases in between. CDR1 and CDR2 from the germline V gene are SQVTM and ANQGSEA. The CDR3 spans 11 residues. CDR3 nucleotide sequence: TGCAGCGTTGAGGATTCCTACGAGCAGTACTTC. This codes for CSVEDSYEQYF.

By frequency in the sample, this clone is medium-sized (0.01 to 0.1%). CDR3 residues: CASSATSGAYNEQFF. CDR3 bases: TGTGCCAGTAGTGCGACCAGCGGGGCCTACAATGAGCAGTTCTTC. The chain is built from TRBV19 and TRBJ2-1; 7 bases fit TRBD2. This CDR3 comprises 15 residues. V was pared by 5 bases and J by 2 bases, with 6 bases of the junction left unmatched. The germline V gene encodes CDR1 LNHDA and CDR2 SQIVND (reference sequence).

This clone was observed once. V gene TRBV4-1 combines with J gene TRBJ2-1, with D possibly TRBD2 on 6 matching bases. CDR3 size: 15 residues. Germline CDR1 MGHRA, CDR2 YSYEKL. Trimming shortened V by 2 bases and J by 4 bases, and 12 bases separated the two germline ends. Here the CDR3 reads CASSQRLGLYNEQFF. DNA for the CDR3: TGCGCCAGCAGCCAAAGACTAGGGTTGTACAATGAGCAGTTCTTC.